One sample yielded the 21 T cell receptor beta chains listed below, sequenced in a study of spatial heterogeneity in lung cancer. Time point described: sample taken at primary tumor resection. MiXCR was run by TCRdb on the 5' RACE reads, yielding one entry per CDR3 protein. The sample shows roughly 80,000 distinct CDR3 sequences, around 7.3% of them seen only once. Sequenced here: PBMCs, sampled at surgery. The receptors shown here come from a male donor with early-stage non-small cell lung cancer.

The CDR3 bases are TGTGCCTGGACAGGGGATTTGAACACTGAAGCTTTCTTT. Its protein product is CAWTGDLNTEAFF. The chain is built from TRBV30 and TRBJ1-1; D is perhaps TRBD1 (6 bases). The CDR3 runs 13 residues. With 4 bases removed from V and 0 bases from J, the gap between germline ends came to 9 bases. Germline assignment: CDR1 GTSNPN and CDR2 SVGIG (reference sequence).

In this sample, this clonotype turned up many times. The rearrangement joins TRBV5-1 to TRBJ1-2; D possibly corresponds to TRBD1 (5 bases). The CDR3 consists of 12 residues. Germline CDR1 is SGHRS and CDR2 is YFSETQ. Trimming shortened V by 1 base and J by 5 bases, and 6 bases separated the two germline ends. CDR3 coding DNA: TGCGCCAGCAGCTTGCAGGGATATGGCTACACCTTC. Translated, it gives CASSLQGYGYTF.

This clonotype was detected ten times or more. The rearrangement joins TRBV10-3 to TRBJ1-2, with 9 bases aligning to TRBD1. The CDR3 length is 14 residues. V gave up 6 bases and J gave up 4 bases; unmatched junction bases: 6. Germline V gene data show CDR1 as ENHRY and CDR2 as SYGVKD. The CDR3 bases are TGTGCCATCAGGAGGGACAGGGATGTCTATGGCTACACCTTC. Its translation is CAIRRDRDVYGYTF.

The chain is built from TRBV25-1 and TRBJ2-7, with TRBD1 matching 9 bases. From germline, CDR1 is MGHDK and CDR2 SYGVNS. The CDR3 extends over 15 amino acids. Trimming at V came to 2 bases and at J to 5 bases, leaving 7 bases not matched to a gene. The CDR3 reads CASSEAGTGTHEQYF. CDR3 DNA: TGTGCCAGCAGTGAAGCCGGGACAGGGACCCACGAGCAGTACTTC.

This clonotype was detected ten times or more. J is TRBJ2-6 and V is TRBV7-6; unclear D gene. From germline, CDR1 is SGHVS and CDR2 FNYEAQ. Trimming shortened V by 7 bases and J by 5 bases, and 12 bases separated the two germline ends. The CDR3 is 14 residues long. CDR3 sequence (DNA): TGTGCCAGCAATTCCCGGACGAGGGCCAACGTCCTGACTTTC. Amino acids: CASNSRTRANVLTF.

This clonotype was found many times. The J gene is TRBJ2-1, the V gene TRBV6-2 or TRBV6-3, with a weak D call TRBD1 (6 bases). Per the germline V gene, CDR1 is MNHEY and CDR2 is SVGEGT. The CDR3 totals 15 residues. V gave up 4 bases and J gave up 9 bases, with 19 bases separating them. The CDR3: CASSFTQTLGGEQFF. In DNA form, the CDR3 reads TGTGCCAGCAGTTTCACCCAGACCCTAGGGGGTGAGCAGTTCTTC.

This clonotype was seen repeatedly, ten times or more. The chain couples TRBV20-1 to TRBJ2-5; D perhaps matches TRBD1 (5 bases). CDR3 length: 12 amino acids. V shed 7 bases and J shed 5 bases, with 14 bases lying between them. CDR1 DFQATT and CDR2 SNEGSKA come from the germline V gene (reference sequence). The CDR3 reads CSVGRDQETQYF. The CDR3 DNA reads as TGCAGTGTGGGCAGGGATCAGGAGACCCAGTACTTC.

A note on this clonotype: Its ends do not fully match the called genes, so a read error is possible. This chain links TRBV27 with TRBJ2-7; D not certain. The germline V gene encodes CDR1 MNHEY and CDR2 SMNVEV (reference sequence). CDR3 length: 13 amino acids. CDR3 residues: CTSSTTPLYEQYF. CDR3 in DNA: TGTACCAGCAGTACTACACCTCTTTACGAGCAGTACTTC.

This clonotype was seen only a few times. The genes are TRBV5-1 and TRBJ2-6; the D is unclear. The CDR3 extends over 14 amino acids. Per germline, CDR1 SGHRS and CDR2 YFSETQ. The ends were cut back, 0 bases at V and 4 bases at J, with 5 bases in the middle. DNA for the CDR3: TGCGCCAGCAGCTTGGATCTGGGGGCCAACGTCCTGACTTTC. Its translation is CASSLDLGANVLTF. The whole variable domain, remainder taken from reference TRBV5-1 and TRBJ2-6, is KAGVTQTPRYLIKTRGQQVTLSCSPISGHRSVSWYQQTPGQGLQFLFEYFSETQRNKGNFPGRFSGRQFSNSRSEMNVSTLELGDSALYLCASSLDLGANVLTFGAGSRLTVL.

This clonotype was observed many times. V gene TRBV5-1 combines with J gene TRBJ2-7; D may be TRBD2 (6 bases). The CDR3 loop spans 14 amino acids. V lost 4 bases, J lost 7 bases, and 18 bases lay in between. Germline V gene data show CDR1 as SGHRS and CDR2 as YFSETQ. The CDR3 spells CASSGGLQSGEQYF. CDR3 in DNA: TGCGCCAGCAGCGGGGGACTCCAATCGGGGGAGCAGTACTTC.

This clonotype was observed many times. This chain uses TRBV24-1 with TRBJ1-5; D remains ambiguous. V was cut by 7 bases and J by 7 bases, with 13 bases left in between. The CDR3 loop spans 13 amino acids. The germline V gene has CDR1 KGHDR and CDR2 SFDVKD. The chain's CDR3 is CATRHSAGQPQHF. As DNA, the CDR3 is TGTGCCACCAGGCACTCCGCAGGACAGCCCCAGCATTTT.

This clonotype showed up just a few times. This sequence joins TRBV5-5 and TRBJ2-7, with 7 bases identical to TRBD2. The CDR3 extends over 15 amino acids. Trimming took 2 bases from V and 6 from J; bases not matched to a gene: 11. Germline V lookup: CDR1 SGHKS, CDR2 YYEKEE (reference sequence). This CDR3 reads CASSFVASGVSEQYF. The DNA for the CDR3 is TGTGCCAGCAGCTTCGTGGCTAGCGGAGTGAGCGAGCAGTACTTC.

The gene calls are TRBV5-1 and TRBJ1-3; D possibly corresponds to TRBD1 (5 bases). Trimming left V 0 bases short and J 2 bases short, with 18 bases between. Germline CDR1 and CDR2: SGHRS and YFSETQ. The CDR3 has 18 residues. The CDR3 sequence: CASSLAGPAQGAGNTIYF. The CDR3 nucleotides read TGCGCCAGCAGCTTGGCCGGTCCCGCCCAGGGAGCTGGAAACACCATATATTTT.

This clonotype was seen many times. V gene TRBV19 combines with J gene TRBJ1-5, with TRBD1 matching over 8 bases. The CDR3 contains 15 residues. Looked up from germline, CDR1 is LNHDA and CDR2 is SQIVND (reference sequence). With 5 bases clipped from V and 3 bases from J, the junction kept 6 bases outside the gene matches. The CDR3 region is CASSLGTGINQPQHF. The CDR3 coding sequence is TGTGCCAGTAGTCTAGGGACAGGAATCAATCAGCCCCAGCATTTT.

This clonotype was observed many times. The V gene is TRBV27, the J gene TRBJ1-4; the match to TRBD1 covers 8 bases. The length of the CDR3 is 14 residues. V lost 6 bases and J lost 8; bases outside the gene matches: 8. The V gene's germline CDR1 is MNHEY and CDR2 SMNVEV (reference sequence). The CDR3 DNA reads TGTGCCAGCAGACGACAGGGGTGGAACGAAAAACTGTTTTTT. Amino acid sequence: CASRRQGWNEKLFF.

This clonotype was detected many times. The chain carries TRBV29-1 and TRBJ2-7; D perhaps matches TRBD1 (5 bases). CDR1 and CDR2 (germline): SQVTM, ANQGSEA. This CDR3 spans 11 amino acids. The ends were cut back, 3 bases at V and 3 bases at J, with 6 bases in the middle. CDR3 DNA: TGCAGCGTTGAGGACAACTACGAGCAGTACTTC. Its protein product is CSVEDNYEQYF.

This clonotype occurred many times. V and J are TRBV7-9 and TRBJ1-1; tentatively, D is TRBD1 (6 bases). The ends were cut back, 6 bases at V and 0 bases at J, with 11 bases in the middle. This CDR3 is built from 14 residues. CDR1 and CDR2 (germline): SEHNR, FQNEAQ (reference sequence). CDR3 amino acids: CASRETGLNTEAFF. For the CDR3, the DNA is TGTGCCAGCAGAGAAACAGGGTTGAACACTGAAGCTTTCTTT.

This clonotype occurred a few times. The chain combines TRBV12-3 or TRBV12-4 with TRBJ1-1, with D perhaps TRBD1 (6 bases). Trimming stripped 3 bases from V and 4 bases from J, with 12 bases between. This CDR3 is 14 amino acids long. CDR3 in amino acids: CASSFRRGGTEAFF. The DNA of the CDR3 is TGTGCCAGCAGTTTTCGTAGGGGGGGCACTGAAGCTTTCTTT.

The chain links TRBV18 to TRBJ2-5; 9 bases agree with TRBD2. The germline CDR1 and CDR2 sequences are KGHSH and LQKENI. Germline trimming cut 1 base from V and 2 bases from J; bases unmatched to any gene: 5. The CDR3 contains 16 residues. This CDR3 reads CASSPRGLAYQETQYF. In DNA, the CDR3 is TGTGCCAGCTCACCACGTGGACTAGCGTATCAAGAGACCCAGTACTTC. Using reference TRBV18 and TRBJ2-5 for the parts outside the CDR3, the full variable domain is NAGVMQNPRHLVRRRGQEARLRCSPMKGHSHVYWYRQLPEEGLKFMVYLQKENIIDESGMPKERFSAEFPKEGPSILRIQQVVRGDSAAYFCASSPRGLAYQETQYFGPGTRLLVL.

Ten or more counts support this clonotype. The chain's CDR3 is CASSLGYGTDTQYF. CDR3 nucleotide sequence: TGCGCCAGCAGCTTGGGTTATGGCACAGATACGCAGTATTTT. The chain employs TRBV5-1 and TRBJ2-3; D is uncertain. The V end was cut by 0 bases, the J end by 1 base, with 6 bases between. Germline-derived CDR1 and CDR2 are SGHRS and YFSETQ. This CDR3 region has 14 residues.

This clonotype was detected ten times or more. The J gene is TRBJ2-5, the V gene TRBV12-3 or TRBV12-4; D unresolved. This CDR3 comprises 14 residues. The ends were cut back, 1 base at V and 3 bases at J, with 9 bases in the middle. CDR3 sequence reads: CASSLGSTEETQYF. CDR3 nucleotides: TGTGCCAGCAGTTTAGGGTCCACCGAAGAGACCCAGTACTTC.